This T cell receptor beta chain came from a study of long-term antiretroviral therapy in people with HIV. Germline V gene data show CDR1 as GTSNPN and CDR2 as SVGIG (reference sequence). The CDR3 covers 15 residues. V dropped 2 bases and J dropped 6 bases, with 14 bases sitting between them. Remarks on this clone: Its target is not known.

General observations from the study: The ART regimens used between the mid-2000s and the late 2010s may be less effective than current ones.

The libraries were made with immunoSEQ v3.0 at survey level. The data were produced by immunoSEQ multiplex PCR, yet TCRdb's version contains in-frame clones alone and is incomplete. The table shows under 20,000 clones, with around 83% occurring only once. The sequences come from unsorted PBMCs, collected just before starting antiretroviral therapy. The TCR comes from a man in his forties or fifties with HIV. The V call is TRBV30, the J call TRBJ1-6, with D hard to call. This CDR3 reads CAWSTDSLGNSPLHF. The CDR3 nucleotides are TGTGCCTGGAGTACGGACTCCCTGGGTAATTCACCCCTCCACTTT.